A single T cell receptor beta chain is shown here with its context. Its antigen is as yet unknown. It is likely a read error, because the conserved phenylalanine at the end of the CDR3 is missing. There were TCR beta CDR3 regions amplified from RNA transcripts. The HTBI primer set served for first-round RT-PCR of the TCR CDR3. TCRdb called the multiplex PCR reads again in MiXCR, with one record for every CDR3 protein. This table holds about 410,000 distinct CDR3 sequences, around 15% found once. Disease duration was under 3 months in the ophthalmopathy patients, who also had a Clinical Activity Score of at least 3 and a NOSPECS grade of at least 4. The study excluded patients with uncontrolled infection, other autoimmune disease, pregnancy or lactation. The sample belongs to a study of T cells in Graves' hyperthyroidism and ophthalmopathy. V lost 4 bases and J lost 7, with 16 bases in between. Germline values: CDR1 SEHNR, CDR2 FQNEAQ (reference sequence). This CDR3 has 14 residues.

Notes on the study in general: Blood held most thyroid clonotypes expanded above 0.001 frequency.

The specimen was blood. The clonotype was recovered from a man aged 18 to 30 with Graves' ophthalmopathy. The chain joins TRBV7-9 to TRBJ2-5; D possibly corresponds to TRBD1 (6 bases). In DNA, the CDR3 is TGTGCCAGCAGCTCGCGGACAGCCGAGTGGACCCAGTACCTC. This translates into CASSSRTAEWTQYL.